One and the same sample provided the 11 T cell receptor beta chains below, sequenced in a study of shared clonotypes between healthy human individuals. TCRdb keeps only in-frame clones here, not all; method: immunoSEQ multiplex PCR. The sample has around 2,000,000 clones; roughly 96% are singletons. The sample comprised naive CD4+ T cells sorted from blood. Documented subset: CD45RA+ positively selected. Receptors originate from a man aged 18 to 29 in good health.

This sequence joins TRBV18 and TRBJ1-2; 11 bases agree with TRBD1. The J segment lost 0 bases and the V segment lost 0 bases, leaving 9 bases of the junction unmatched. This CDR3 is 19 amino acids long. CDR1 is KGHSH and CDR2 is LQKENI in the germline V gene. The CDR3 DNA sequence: TGTGCCAGCTCACCACCGTTAGGGACAGGGGGACCCCCTAACTATGGCTACACCTTC. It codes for CASSPPLGTGGPPNYGYTF.

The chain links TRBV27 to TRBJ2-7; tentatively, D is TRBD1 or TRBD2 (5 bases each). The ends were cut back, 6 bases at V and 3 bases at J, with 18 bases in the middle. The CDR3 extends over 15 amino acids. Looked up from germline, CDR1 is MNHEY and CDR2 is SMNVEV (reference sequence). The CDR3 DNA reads TGTGCCAGCAGGCCAGCTTCGGCGAGGGGCTACGAGCAGTACTTC. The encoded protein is CASRPASARGYEQYF.

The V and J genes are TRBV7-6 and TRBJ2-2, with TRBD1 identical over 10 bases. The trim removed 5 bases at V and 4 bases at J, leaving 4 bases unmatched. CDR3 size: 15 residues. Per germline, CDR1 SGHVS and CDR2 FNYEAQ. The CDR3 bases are TGTGCCAGCAGCCTAGGGACAGGGGTCACCGGGGAGCTGTTTTTT. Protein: CASSLGTGVTGELFF.

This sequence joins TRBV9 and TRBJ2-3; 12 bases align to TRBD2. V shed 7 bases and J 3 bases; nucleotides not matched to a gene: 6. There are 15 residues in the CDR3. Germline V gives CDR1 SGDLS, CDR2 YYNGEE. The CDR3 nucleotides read TGTGCCAGCTCTCAGACTAGCGGGAGTACAGATACGCAGTATTTT. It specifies CASSQTSGSTDTQYF.

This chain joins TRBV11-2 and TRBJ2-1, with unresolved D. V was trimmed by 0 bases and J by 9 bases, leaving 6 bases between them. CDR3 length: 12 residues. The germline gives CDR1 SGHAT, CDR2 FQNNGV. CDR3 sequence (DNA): TGTGCCAGCAGCTTAGAGGTGAGTGAGCAGTTCTTC. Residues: CASSLEVSEQFF.

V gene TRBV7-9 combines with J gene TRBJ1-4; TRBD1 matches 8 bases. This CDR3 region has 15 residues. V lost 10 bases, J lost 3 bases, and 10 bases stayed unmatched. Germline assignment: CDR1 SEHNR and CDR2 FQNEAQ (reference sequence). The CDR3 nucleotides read TGTGCCACTAATTCCGGGACAGGCGCTAATGAAAAACTGTTTTTT. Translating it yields CATNSGTGANEKLFF.

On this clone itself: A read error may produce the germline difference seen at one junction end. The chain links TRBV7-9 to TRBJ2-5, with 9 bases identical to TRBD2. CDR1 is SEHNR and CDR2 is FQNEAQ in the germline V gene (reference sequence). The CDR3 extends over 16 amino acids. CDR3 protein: CASSQDRASGIGTQYF. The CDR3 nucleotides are TGCGCCAGCAGCCAAGATAGGGCTAGCGGGATTGGGACCCAGTACTTC.

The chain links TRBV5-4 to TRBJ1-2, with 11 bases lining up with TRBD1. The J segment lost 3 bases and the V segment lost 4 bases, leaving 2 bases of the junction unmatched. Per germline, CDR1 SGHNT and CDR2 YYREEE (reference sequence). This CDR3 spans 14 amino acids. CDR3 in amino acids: CASSGGQGDYGYTF. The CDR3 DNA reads TGTGCCAGCAGCGGGGGACAGGGGGACTATGGCTACACCTTC. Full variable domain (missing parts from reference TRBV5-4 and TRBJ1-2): ETGVTQSPTHLIKTRGQQVTLRCSSQSGHNTVSWYQQALGQGPQFIFQYYREEENGRGNFPPRFSGLQFPNYSSELNVNALELDDSALYLCASSGGQGDYGYTFGSGTRLTVV.

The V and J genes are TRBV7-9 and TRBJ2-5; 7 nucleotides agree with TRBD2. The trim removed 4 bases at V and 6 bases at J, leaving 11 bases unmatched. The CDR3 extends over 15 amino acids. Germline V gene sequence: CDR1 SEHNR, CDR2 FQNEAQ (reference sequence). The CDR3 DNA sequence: TGTGCCAGCAGCTCCCGTGGAGCGGGGCCCCAGACCCAGTACTTC. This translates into CASSSRGAGPQTQYF.

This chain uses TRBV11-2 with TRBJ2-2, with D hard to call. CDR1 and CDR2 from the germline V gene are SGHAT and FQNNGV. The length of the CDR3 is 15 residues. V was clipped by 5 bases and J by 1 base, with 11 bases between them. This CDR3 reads CASSPLGWNTGELFF. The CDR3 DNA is TGTGCCAGCAGCCCCCTAGGGTGGAACACCGGGGAGCTGTTTTTT.

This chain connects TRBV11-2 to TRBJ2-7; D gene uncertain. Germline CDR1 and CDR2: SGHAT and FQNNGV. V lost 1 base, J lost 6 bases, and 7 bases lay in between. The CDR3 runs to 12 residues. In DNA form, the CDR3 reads TGTGCCAGCAGCTTAGTGGGTGCCGAGCAGTACTTC. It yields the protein CASSLVGAEQYF.